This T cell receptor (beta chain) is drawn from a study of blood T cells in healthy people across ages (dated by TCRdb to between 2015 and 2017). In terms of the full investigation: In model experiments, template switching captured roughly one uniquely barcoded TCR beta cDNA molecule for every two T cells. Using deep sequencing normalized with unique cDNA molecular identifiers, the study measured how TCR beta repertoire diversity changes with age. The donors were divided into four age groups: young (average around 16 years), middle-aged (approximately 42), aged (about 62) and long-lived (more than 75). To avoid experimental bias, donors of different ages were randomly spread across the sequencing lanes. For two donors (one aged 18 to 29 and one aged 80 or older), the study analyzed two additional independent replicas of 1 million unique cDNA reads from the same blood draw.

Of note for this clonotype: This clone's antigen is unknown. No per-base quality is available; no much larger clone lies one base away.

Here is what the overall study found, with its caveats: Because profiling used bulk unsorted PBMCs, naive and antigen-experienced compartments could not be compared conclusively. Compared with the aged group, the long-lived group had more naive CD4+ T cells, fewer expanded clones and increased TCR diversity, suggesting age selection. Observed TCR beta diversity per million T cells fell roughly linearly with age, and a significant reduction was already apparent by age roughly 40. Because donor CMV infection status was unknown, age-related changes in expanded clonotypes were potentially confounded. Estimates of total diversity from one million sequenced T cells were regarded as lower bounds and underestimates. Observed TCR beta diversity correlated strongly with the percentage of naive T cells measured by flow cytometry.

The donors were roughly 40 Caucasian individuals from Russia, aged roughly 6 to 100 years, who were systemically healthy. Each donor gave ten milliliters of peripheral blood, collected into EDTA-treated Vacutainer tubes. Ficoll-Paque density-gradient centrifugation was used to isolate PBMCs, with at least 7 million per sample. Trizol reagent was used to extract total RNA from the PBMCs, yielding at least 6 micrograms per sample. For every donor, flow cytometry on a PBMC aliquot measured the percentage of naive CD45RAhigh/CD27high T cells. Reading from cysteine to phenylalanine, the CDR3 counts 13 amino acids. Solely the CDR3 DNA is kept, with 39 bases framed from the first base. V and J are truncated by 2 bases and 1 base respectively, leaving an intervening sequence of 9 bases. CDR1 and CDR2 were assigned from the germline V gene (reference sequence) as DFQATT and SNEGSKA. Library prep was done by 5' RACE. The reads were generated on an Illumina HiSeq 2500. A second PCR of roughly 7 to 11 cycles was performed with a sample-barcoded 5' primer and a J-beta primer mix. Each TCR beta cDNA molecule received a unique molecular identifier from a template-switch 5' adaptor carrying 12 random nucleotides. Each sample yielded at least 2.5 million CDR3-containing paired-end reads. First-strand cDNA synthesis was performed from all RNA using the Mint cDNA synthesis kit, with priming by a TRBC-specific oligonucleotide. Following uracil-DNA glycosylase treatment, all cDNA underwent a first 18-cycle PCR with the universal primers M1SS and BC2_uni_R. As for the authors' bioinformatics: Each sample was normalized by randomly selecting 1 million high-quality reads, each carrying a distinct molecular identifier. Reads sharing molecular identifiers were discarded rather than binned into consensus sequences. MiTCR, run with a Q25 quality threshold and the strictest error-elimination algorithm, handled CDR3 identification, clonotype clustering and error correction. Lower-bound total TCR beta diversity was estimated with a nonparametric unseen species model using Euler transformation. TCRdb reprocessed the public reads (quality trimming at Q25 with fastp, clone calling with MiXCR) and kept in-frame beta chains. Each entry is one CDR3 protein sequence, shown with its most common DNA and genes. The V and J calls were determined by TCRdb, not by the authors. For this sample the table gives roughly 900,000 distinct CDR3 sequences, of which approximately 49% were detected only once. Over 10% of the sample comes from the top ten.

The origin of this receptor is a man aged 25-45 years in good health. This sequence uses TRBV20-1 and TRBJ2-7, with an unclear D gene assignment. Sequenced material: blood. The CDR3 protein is CSARTQVSYEQYF. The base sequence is TGCAGTGCTAGAACCCAGGTATCCTACGAGCAGTACTTC.